The 24 T cell receptor beta chains given below trace back to one sample, sequenced in a study of shared clonotypes between healthy human individuals. The table came from immunoSEQ multiplex PCR; TCRdb's copy has only in-frame clones and leaves some out. The sample includes roughly 2.6 million clones, around 94% seen only once; the top ten take roughly 0.14%. The sequenced sample consisted of naive CD4+ T cells sorted from blood. Regarding subset: CD45RA+ positively selected. The receptors derive from a man between 18 and 29 years old in good health.

The chain uses TRBV6-6 and TRBJ1-1, with a weak D call TRBD1 (5 bases). The CDR3 length is 14 residues. Germline CDR1 reads MNHNY; CDR2 reads SVGAGI (reference sequence). The V end was cut by 2 bases, the J end by 0 bases, with 7 bases between. The CDR3 region is CASSYVTVNTEAFF. CDR3 DNA sequence: TGTGCCAGCAGTTACGTGACAGTGAACACTGAAGCTTTCTTT.

The chain recombines TRBV18 with TRBJ2-2, with D possibly being TRBD2 (6 bases). This CDR3 comprises 16 residues. CDR1 and CDR2 (germline): KGHSH, LQKENI. Trimming removed 0 bases at V and 5 bases at J, with 13 bases between. The CDR3 bases are TGTGCCAGCTCACCACCGGGCGGAGGAGGGACCGGGGAGCTGTTTTTT. Translation: CASSPPGGGGTGELFF.

This chain connects TRBV19 to TRBJ1-3, with D perhaps matching TRBD1 (6 bases). Trimming shortened V by 5 bases and J by 2 bases, and 13 bases separated the two germline ends. The CDR3 is made up of 15 amino acids. The germline V gene encodes CDR1 LNHDA and CDR2 SQIVND (reference sequence). Here the CDR3 DNA reads TGTGCCAGTAGTCGTACATCAGGGGCTGGAAACACCATATATTTT. The encoded protein is CASSRTSGAGNTIYF.

The J gene is TRBJ2-7, the V gene TRBV7-9; 10 bases line up with TRBD2. This CDR3 has 15 amino acids. Unmatched junction bases numbered 9, after V lost 8 bases and J lost 2 bases. CDR1 and CDR2 (germline): SEHNR, FQNEAQ (reference sequence). The CDR3 region is CASLPSGRGAYEQYF. In nucleotides, the CDR3 is TGTGCCAGCCTACCGAGCGGGAGGGGGGCCTACGAGCAGTACTTC.

This clone showed up just once. The V call is TRBV19, the J call TRBJ2-5; D gene ambiguous. Germline CDR1 and CDR2: LNHDA and SQIVND (reference sequence). Trimming pared 3 bases from V and 2 bases from J, leaving 7 bases between. The CDR3 runs 13 residues. The CDR3 DNA is TGTGCCAGTAGTATCGTCAGTCAAGAGACCCAGTACTTC. It yields the protein CASSIVSQETQYF.

V gene TRBV28 combines with J gene TRBJ1-3, with D perhaps matching TRBD1 (6 bases). Trimming pared 2 bases from V and 4 bases from J, leaving 12 bases between. Germline CDR1 is MDHEN and CDR2 is SYDVKM. The CDR3 extends over 15 amino acids. This chain's CDR3 is CASSLDTGSGNTIYF. For the CDR3, the DNA is TGTGCCAGCAGTTTAGACACAGGGTCCGGAAACACCATATATTTT.

This rearrangement joins TRBV9 to TRBJ1-1, with D possibly matching TRBD1 (5 bases). Germline values: CDR1 SGDLS, CDR2 YYNGEE. The CDR3 is made up of 15 amino acids. V was trimmed by 5 bases and J by 2 bases, leaving 16 bases between them. The CDR3 loop is CASSFQGGKNTEAFF. The CDR3 DNA reads TGTGCCAGCAGTTTTCAGGGTGGAAAAAACACTGAAGCTTTCTTT.

The V and J genes are TRBV7-2 and TRBJ2-7; the match to TRBD1 covers 8 bases. Trimming removed 0 bases from V and 3 bases from J; junction bases left unmatched: 4. The CDR3 runs 15 residues. Germline V gene sequence: CDR1 SGHTA, CDR2 FQGNSA. As DNA, the CDR3 is TGTGCCAGCAGCTTAGCAACAGGGGGTGGCTACGAGCAGTACTTC. Translating it yields CASSLATGGGYEQYF.

The chain has TRBV18 and TRBJ2-7; the D gene is possibly TRBD1 (6 bases). V lost 3 bases and J lost 5, with 11 bases in between. This CDR3 has 13 amino acids. CDR1 and CDR2 (germline): KGHSH, LQKENI. The DNA for the CDR3 is TGTGCCAGCTCACCGAAAGGGGGTAACGAGCAGTACTTC. Amino acids: CASSPKGGNEQYF.

The chain is built from TRBV10-3 and TRBJ2-7; TRBD1 matches 8 bases. Trimming at V came to 4 bases and at J to 7 bases, leaving 3 bases not matched to a gene. The CDR3 length is 12 residues. Germline-derived CDR1 and CDR2 are ENHRY and SYGVKD. The CDR3 region is CAISGTGWEQYF. The CDR3 DNA sequence: TGTGCCATCAGTGGGACAGGGTGGGAGCAGTACTTC.

V is TRBV7-2 and J is TRBJ2-7, with TRBD1 matching over 8 bases. Trimming removed 5 bases from V and 4 bases from J; junction bases left unmatched: 7. Germline CDR1 reads SGHTA; CDR2 reads FQGNSA. The length of the CDR3 is 14 residues. This chain's CDR3 is CASSPAQGAYEQYF. DNA of the CDR3: TGTGCCAGCAGCCCGGCCCAGGGGGCTTACGAGCAGTACTTC.

The gene calls are TRBV10-3 and TRBJ1-6; D is undetermined. The CDR3 is made up of 12 amino acids. Trimming took 6 bases from V and 11 from J, leaving 11 bases between them. CDR1 and CDR2 from the germline V gene are ENHRY and SYGVKD. The CDR3 DNA reads TGTGCCATCAGCCCCCAGGCGACACCCCTCCACTTT. This translates into CAISPQATPLHF.

This clone was seen a few times. The chain links TRBV30 to TRBJ1-2; TRBD1 matches 7 bases. Looked up from germline, CDR1 is GTSNPN and CDR2 is SVGIG (reference sequence). V gave up 0 bases and J gave up 8 bases; unmatched junction bases: 6. This CDR3 has 13 residues. The DNA for the CDR3 is TGTGCCTGGAGTGTACAAACAGGGGTAGGCTACACCTTC. Its protein product is CAWSVQTGVGYTF.

The V and J genes are TRBV6-1 and TRBJ1-1; 9 positions match TRBD1. Per germline, CDR1 MNHNS and CDR2 SASEGT. The junction had 8 bases not matched to a gene; V was cut back by 8 bases and J by 1 base. This CDR3 region has 15 residues. CDR3 nucleotide sequence: TGTGCCAGCTCGGACGGACAGGGGCGGAACACTGAAGCTTTCTTT. It codes for CASSDGQGRNTEAFF.

The chain is built from TRBV4-3 and TRBJ2-3, with 9 bases aligning to TRBD2. Trimming at V came to 1 base and at J to 3 bases, leaving 8 bases not matched to a gene. Germline CDR1 and CDR2: LGHNA and YSLEER. The CDR3 covers 17 residues. The CDR3 nucleotides are TGCGCCAGCAGCCAAGGAGGTACAGCGGGAGGAACAGATACGCAGTATTTT. It is translated as CASSQGGTAGGTDTQYF.

The chain links TRBV7-3 to TRBJ2-3, with TRBD1 identical over 7 bases. V was pared by 2 bases and J by 2 bases, with 7 bases of the junction left unmatched. The CDR3 length is 16 residues. The germline V gene has CDR1 SGHTA and CDR2 FQGTGA. CDR3 coding DNA: TGTGCCAGCAGCTTAGGCAGTGGACAGGCCACAGATACGCAGTATTTT. This encodes CASSLGSGQATDTQYF.

The gene calls are TRBV11-2 and TRBJ1-6, with D maybe TRBD1 (5 bases). The length of the CDR3 is 16 residues. With 4 bases removed from V and 4 bases from J, the gap between germline ends came to 14 bases. Germline V CDR1 and CDR2: SGHAT, FQNNGV. CDR3 amino acids: CASSSLSGRYNSPLHF. The DNA for the CDR3 is TGTGCCAGCAGCTCTCTTTCGGGACGGTATAATTCACCCCTCCACTTT.

The rearrangement uses TRBV28 and TRBJ1-2; D remains ambiguous. The CDR3 length is 12 residues. The V gene's germline CDR1 is MDHEN and CDR2 SYDVKM. V was pared by 4 bases and J by 4 bases, with 7 bases between. The CDR3 DNA follows: TGTGCCAGCAGTTCGCCGGGCTATGGCTACACCTTC. It codes for CASSSPGYGYTF.

J is TRBJ1-1 and V is TRBV29-1, with TRBD1 matching over 7 bases. V shed 3 bases, J shed 1 base, and the junction held 2 bases outside the gene matches. Germline V gives CDR1 SQVTM, CDR2 ANQGSEA. The CDR3 has 13 amino acids. The chain's CDR3 is CSVDRTGNTEAFF. The CDR3 region has the DNA TGCAGCGTTGATCGGACAGGGAACACTGAAGCTTTCTTT.

This chain links TRBV19 with TRBJ2-1, with 13 bases lining up with TRBD2. This CDR3 spans 20 amino acids. Trimming at V came to 4 bases and at J to 7 bases, leaving 19 bases not matched to a gene. The germline CDR1 and CDR2 sequences are LNHDA and SQIVND (reference sequence). In DNA, the CDR3 is TGTGCCAGTAGTACGCCAGGACTAGCGGGAGTACTGGGTGGAGAAAATGAGCAGTTCTTC. This translates into CASSTPGLAGVLGGENEQFF.

V gene TRBV10-3 combines with J gene TRBJ1-4; D perhaps matches TRBD1 (5 bases). Germline-derived CDR1 and CDR2 are ENHRY and SYGVKD. CDR3 length: 14 amino acids. Deletions cut 10 bases from V and 1 base from J, with 13 bases between. The CDR3 DNA is TGTGCCACCTCGGGGGGTGGAACTAATGAAAAACTGTTTTTT. Its translation is CATSGGGTNEKLFF.

The chain uses TRBV7-2 and TRBJ1-3; 7 bases match TRBD1. V dropped 5 bases and J dropped 2; count of bases not matched to a gene: 3. This CDR3 spans 14 amino acids. CDR1 and CDR2 from the germline V gene are SGHTA and FQGNSA. CDR3 sequence: CASSADRAGNTIYF. The CDR3 nucleotides are TGTGCCAGCAGCGCCGACAGGGCTGGAAACACCATATATTTT.

The chain has TRBV2 and TRBJ1-1, with D hard to call. In germline, CDR1 is SNHLY, CDR2 FYNNEI. This CDR3 comprises 13 residues. Trimming took off 7 bases at V and 3 bases at J, with 12 bases between the two ends. The CDR3 region is CASKKDLYTEAFF. The CDR3 coding sequence is TGTGCCAGCAAGAAAGACCTCTACACTGAAGCTTTCTTT.

The rearrangement uses TRBV7-3 and TRBJ2-1; D might be TRBD1 or TRBD2, each matching 5 bases. CDR1 and CDR2 from the germline V gene are SGHTA and FQGTGA. There are 13 residues in the CDR3. The germline V and J ends were trimmed by 5 bases and 6 bases, with 11 bases remaining between them. The CDR3 spells CASSPGPLNEQFF. For the CDR3, the DNA is TGTGCCAGCAGCCCGGGACCACTCAATGAGCAGTTCTTC.